This T cell receptor beta chain was identified during a study of T cells in Graves' hyperthyroidism and ophthalmopathy. The CDR3 covers 14 residues. Germline CDR1 is DFQATT and CDR2 is SNEGSKA (reference sequence). V was shortened by 1 base and J by 8 bases, with 14 bases between the two germline ends. Clinical symptoms, serum thyroxine, TRAb, thyroid ultrasound and orbital computed tomography informed diagnoses. RNA transcripts served as the template for amplifying TCR beta CDR3 regions. Researchers ran a first-round RT-PCR on the TCR CDR3 using the HTBI primer set. TCRdb processed the multiplex PCR reads anew with MiXCR; each CDR3 protein has one entry. The sample has hundreds of thousands of distinct CDR3 sequences; 45% are singletons.

The clonotype was recovered from an adult man with Graves' disease, either hyperthyroidism or ophthalmopathy (not recorded which). The rearrangement joins TRBV20-1 to TRBJ1-4, with D unclear. The sample consisted of peripheral blood or thyroid tissue (not recorded which). The CDR3 is CSARVGGIGEKLFF. The DNA of the CDR3 is TGCAGTGCTAGAGTAGGAGGGATCGGAGAAAAACTGTTTTTT.